This T cell receptor beta chain is drawn from a study of shared clonotypes between healthy human individuals (dated by TCRdb to the early 2020s). A note on the overall study: A couple of women and a few men aged 18 to 49 years were included in the cohort. For each donor, CD4 naive and CD4 memory were each run on three plates, CD8 naive on two plates, and CD8 memory on one plate. To estimate repertoire size and how much clonotype sharing occurs between individuals, the study deeply sequenced the blood TCR repertoires of about 5 healthy adults. To increase sequencing depth and limit assay-specific biases, different laboratories used diverse techniques to prepare libraries and sequence TCR repertoires. Per donor, leukapheresis produced somewhere between about 0.8 and 9 billion PBMCs.

Using the deep immunoSEQ assay, multiplex PCR amplified TCR CDR3 regions from genomic DNA. Extracted genomic DNA from each cell subset was spread evenly across all wells of several immunoSEQ 96-well plates, with each plate serving as a replicate. Each replicate PCR for sorted subsets received 200 ng genomic DNA, equal to roughly 29,000 T cell genomes. Purified libraries were measured with a Qubit 3.0 fluorometer, size-checked on a Bioanalyzer 2100, and measured again with the KAPA Library Quantification kit. A separate single-read 150-cycle Illumina NextSeq 550 flow cell was used to sequence each immunoSEQ 96-well plate. The authors' pipeline ran thus. The immunoSEQ output contained only junctional sequences without quality scores, so filtering could not match that applied to full-length reads. Sequences were annotated with PyIR, a Python wrapper for IgBLAST v1.9, using IMGT germline references to assign V/J genes and CDR3. Any read was removed if the V/J assignment was weak (E-value above 1e-6), the CDR3 was missing, or the read contained stop codons, out-of-frame junctions, or ambiguous translated residues. V3J clonotypes were defined as sequences sharing the same inferred V gene, J gene, and CDR3 amino acid sequence. Percentage overlap between repertoires was computed as shared unique clonotypes divided by the size of the smaller repertoire. Three approaches were used to assess repertoire richness: RTK rarefaction, the Chao1 estimator, and Recon v2.1 estimates of unobserved clonotypes. For all TCRbeta clonotypes obtained by the gDNA method from a handful of donors, generation probabilities were computed with OLGA. The table was pulled from immuneACCESS by TCRdb, which kept in-frame rearrangements only. Such tables lose some clones; where checked, under half of the loss comes from unresolved V genes, and the rest has no known cause. That table supplies the V and J calls and clone size; D and trimming were determined from the DNA. Present in this sample are approximately 1.5 million clones, 95% to 99% of which were seen just once. 0.4% to 0.45% of the sample comes from the top ten.

Donors were healthy HIV-negative adults with no recently reported acute infections or vaccinations. Only Caucasian adults living in Nashville, Tennessee, USA were represented among the donors. CD4+ T cells were enriched by magnetic negative selection, after which naive cells were positively selected on CD45RA and the negative fraction was taken as the memory subset. Blood was collected by leukapheresis, and PBMCs were isolated by Ficoll-Histopaque density gradient centrifugation and then cryopreserved in liquid nitrogen vapor phase. Analytical flow cytometry was used to check the purity and quantity of every magnetically sorted T cell population. From each sorted fraction, genomic DNA was isolated and quantified by UV absorbance on a Nanodrop 2000c. Turning to this clone: Its antigen specificity is not known. Within one base of it there is no much larger clone, and no base qualities were kept.

V and J are truncated by 7 bases and 3 bases respectively, leaving an intervening sequence of 7 bases. Based on the germline V gene, the CDR1 and CDR2 sequences are MDHEN and SYDVKM. Measured from the cysteine to the phenylalanine, the CDR3 is 11 residues long. The DNA shown is the 33-base CDR3, in frame from base 1. Overall study results and their limits: Higher generation probabilities were observed for clonotypes shared by all four sorted-subset donors than for non-shared clonotypes. Based on pairwise subsampling, the degree of clonotype sharing among donors was expected to be affected by sequencing depth. Sampling was limited to blood, and TCR repertoires in tissue likely differ from TCR repertoires in blood. Naive subsets generally had larger estimated clonotype richness than memory subsets. Approximately 4.8% of naive CD4, 3.5% of naive CD8, 2.3% of memory CD4, and 0.35% to 0.5% of memory CD8 clonotypes were shared across several donors. The genetic and exposure-history diversity represented was limited by the small number of donors. Even with the large sequencing depth, rarefaction of the sorted-subset datasets indicated that sequencing was incomplete.

Rearrangement joined TRBV28 to TRBJ2-7, with TRBD2 as a weak D call on 5 bases. Material for sequencing was naive CD4+ T cells sorted from blood. This specimen's cell subset or site label, per the study, means: CD45RA+ positively selected. The TCR originated in a man aged 25-45 years in good health. The CDR3 is CASTRGYEQYF. The sequenced DNA is TGTGCCAGCACCCGGGGCTACGAGCAGTACTTC.